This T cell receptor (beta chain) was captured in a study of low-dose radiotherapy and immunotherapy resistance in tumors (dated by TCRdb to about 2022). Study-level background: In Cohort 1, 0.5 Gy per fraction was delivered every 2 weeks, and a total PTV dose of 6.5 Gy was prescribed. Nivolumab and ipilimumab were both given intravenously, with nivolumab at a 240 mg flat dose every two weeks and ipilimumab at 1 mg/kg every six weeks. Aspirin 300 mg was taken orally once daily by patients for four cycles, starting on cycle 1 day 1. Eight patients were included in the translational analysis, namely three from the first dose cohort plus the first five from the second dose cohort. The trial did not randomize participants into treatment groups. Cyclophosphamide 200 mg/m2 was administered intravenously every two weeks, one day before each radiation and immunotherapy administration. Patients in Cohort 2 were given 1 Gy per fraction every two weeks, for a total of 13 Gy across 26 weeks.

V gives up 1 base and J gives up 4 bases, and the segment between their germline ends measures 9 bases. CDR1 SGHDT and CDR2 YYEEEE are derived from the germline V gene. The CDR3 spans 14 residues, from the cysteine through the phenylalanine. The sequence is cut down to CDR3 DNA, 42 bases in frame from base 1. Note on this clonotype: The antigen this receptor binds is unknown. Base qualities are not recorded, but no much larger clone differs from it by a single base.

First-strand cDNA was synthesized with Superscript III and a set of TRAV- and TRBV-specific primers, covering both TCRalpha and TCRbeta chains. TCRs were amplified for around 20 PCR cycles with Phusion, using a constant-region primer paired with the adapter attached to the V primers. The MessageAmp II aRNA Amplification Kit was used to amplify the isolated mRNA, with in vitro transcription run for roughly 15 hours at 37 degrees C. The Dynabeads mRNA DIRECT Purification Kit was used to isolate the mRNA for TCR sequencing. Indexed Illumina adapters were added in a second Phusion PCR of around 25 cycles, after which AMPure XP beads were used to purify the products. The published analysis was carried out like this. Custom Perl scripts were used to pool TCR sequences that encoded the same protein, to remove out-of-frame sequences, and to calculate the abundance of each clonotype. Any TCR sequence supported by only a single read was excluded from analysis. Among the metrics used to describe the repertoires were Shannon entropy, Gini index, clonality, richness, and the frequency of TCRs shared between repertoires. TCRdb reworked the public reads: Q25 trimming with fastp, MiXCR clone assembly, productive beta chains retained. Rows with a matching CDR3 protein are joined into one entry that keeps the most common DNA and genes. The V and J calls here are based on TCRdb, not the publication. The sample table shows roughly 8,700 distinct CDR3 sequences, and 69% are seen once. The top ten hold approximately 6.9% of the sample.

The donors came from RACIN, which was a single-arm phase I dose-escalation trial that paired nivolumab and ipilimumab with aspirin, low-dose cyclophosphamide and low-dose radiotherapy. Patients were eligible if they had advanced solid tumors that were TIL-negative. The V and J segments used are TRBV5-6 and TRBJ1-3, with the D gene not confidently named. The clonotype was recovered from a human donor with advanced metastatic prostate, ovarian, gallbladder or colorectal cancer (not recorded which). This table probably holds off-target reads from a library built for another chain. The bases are TGTGCCAGCAGCTTGCGACGGCCCGGAAACACCATATATTTT. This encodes CASSLRRPGNTIYF.